These T cell receptor beta chains were read from a single sample in a study of regulatory dendritic cells for organ transplantation. Profiling relied on immunoSEQ multiplex PCR, and the TCRdb table lists in-frame clones only, not all of them. The sample includes 18,000 or so clones, approximately 80% of them seen just once. These receptors have no known antigen. Sequencing used memory CD4+ T cells from blood cultured with regulatory dendritic cells. All receptors derive from a human donor in good health. The CDR3 runs from the conserved cysteine through the conserved F or W. The D gene is left open where the match is weak. Size tells how often a clone was seen (once, few, many) or the class of an expanded clone, and some rows leave it out.

d_call	v_call	clone_size	j_call	cdr3_aa	cdr3_nt
.	TRBV6-1	.	TRBJ2-6	CASSPDRSGANVLTF	TGTGCCAGCAGCCCAGACAGGTCTGGGGCCAACGTCCTGACTTTC
.	TRBV7-6	.	TRBJ1-1	CASSPGTADTEAFF	TGTGCCAGCAGCCCCGGGACCGCAGACACTGAAGCTTTCTTT
.	TRBV10-2	.	TRBJ2-2	CASSDTRGGVGELFF	TGCGCCAGCAGTGATACCCGGGGAGGAGTCGGGGAGCTGTTTTTT
TRBD1	TRBV2	.	TRBJ1-5	CASSLDRGSNQPQHF	TGTGCCAGCAGCCTGGACAGGGGTAGCAATCAGCCCCAGCATTTT
TRBD2	TRBV5-5	.	TRBJ2-3	CASSLGPPAGGTTDTQYF	TGTGCCAGCAGCTTGGGTCCTCCGGCGGGGGGCACGACAGATACGCAGTATTTT
.	TRBV10-3	.	TRBJ2-3	CAISVTPSDTQYF	TGTGCCATCAGTGTGACTCCATCGGATACGCAGTATTTT
TRBD1	TRBV9	.	TRBJ1-2	CASSATGQGFYGYTF	TGTGCCAGCAGCGCGACGGGACAGGGGTTCTATGGCTACACCTTC
.	TRBV18	.	TRBJ2-3	CASSPRPSTDTQYF	TGTGCCAGCTCACCTCGACCTAGCACAGATACGCAGTATTTT
.	TRBV5-1	.	TRBJ2-5	CASRKGPQETQYF	TGCGCCAGCAGAAAAGGGCCTCAAGAGACCCAGTACTTC
.	TRBV2	.	TRBJ2-2	CASRREGELFF	TGTGCCAGCAGGAGGGAAGGGGAGCTGTTTTTT
TRBD2	TRBV25-1	.	TRBJ2-5	CASSDWEGRETQYF	TGTGCCAGCAGTGACTGGGAGGGACGGGAGACCCAGTACTTC
TRBD1	TRBV6-5	.	TRBJ2-7	CASRATGGTYEQYF	TGTGCCAGCAGGGCGACAGGGGGGACCTACGAGCAGTACTTC
.	TRBV11-2	.	TRBJ1-1	CASSGGVTNTEAFF	TGTGCCAGCAGCGGGGGGGTCACGAACACTGAAGCTTTCTTT
TRBD2	TRBV7-9	.	TRBJ2-1	CASLSTSGNNEQFF	TGTGCCAGCCTGTCGACTAGCGGGAACAATGAGCAGTTCTTC
.	TRBV18	few	TRBJ2-6	CASSQAGTGANVLTF	TGTGCCAGCTCACAGGCGGGAACTGGGGCCAACGTCCTGACTTTC
.	TRBV29-1	.	TRBJ1-5	CSVGGNSNQPQHF	TGCAGCGTTGGCGGTAATAGCAATCAGCCCCAGCATTTT
.	TRBV10-2	few	TRBJ1-5	CASSVQGGNQPQHF	TGCGCCAGCAGTGTCCAGGGCGGCAATCAGCCCCAGCATTTT
.	TRBV28	.	TRBJ1-3	CASSYGGSSGNTIYF	TGTGCCAGCAGTTATGGGGGATCGTCTGGAAACACCATATATTTT
.	TRBV20-1	few	TRBJ2-7	CSASGSREQYF	TGCAGTGCTAGCGGGAGCAGAGAGCAGTACTTC
.	TRBV27	once	TRBJ1-2	CASKAGANYGYTF	TGTGCCAGCAAGGCAGGGGCTAACTATGGCTACACCTTC
.	TRBV11-2	.	TRBJ2-2	CASRPSRGYGELFF	TGTGCCAGCAGACCCAGCAGGGGCTACGGGGAGCTGTTTTTT
.	TRBV2	.	TRBJ1-2	CASSERGGGYTF	TGTGCCAGCAGTGAGAGGGGTGGTGGCTACACCTTC
TRBD1	TRBV6-1	.	TRBJ1-1	CASSWGQEAFF	TGTGCCAGCAGCTGGGGACAGGAAGCTTTCTTT
.	TRBV12-2	.	TRBJ2-5	CASRCDQRDQETQYF	TGTGCAAGTCGTTGTGACCAGCGCGATCAAGAGACCCAGTACTTC
.	TRBV4-3	once	TRBJ1-2	CASSLQGGNYGYTF	TGCGCCAGCAGCCTCCAAGGTGGGAACTATGGCTACACCTTC
.	TRBV4-2	.	TRBJ1-4	CASSLRAVAGGVTNEKLFF	TGTGCCAGCAGCCTCCGCGCGGTGGCCGGTGGGGTAACTAATGAAAAACTGTTTTTT
.	TRBV19	few	TRBJ2-1	CASRLIWGTPAQNEQFF	TGTGCCAGTAGATTGATTTGGGGGACCCCGGCCCAAAATGAGCAGTTCTTC
.	TRBV27	few	TRBJ2-7	CASSLNSHKNEQYF	TGTGCCAGCAGTTTAAACAGCCATAAGAACGAGCAGTACTTC
.	TRBV27	few	TRBJ2-5	CASSARLGETQYF	TGTGCCAGCAGCGCACGCTTAGGGGAGACCCAGTACTTC
.	TRBV9	medium-sized	TRBJ1-2	CASSVARGRGGYTF	TGTGCCAGCAGCGTAGCTAGGGGCAGGGGCGGCTACACCTTC
.	TRBV27	.	TRBJ2-2	CASSFDWESGNTGELFF	TGTGCCAGCAGTTTCGATTGGGAAAGCGGTAACACCGGGGAGCTGTTTTTT
.	TRBV6-1	few	TRBJ1-2	CASSEAEKPHF	TGTGCCAGCAGTGAAGCTGAGAAGCCTCACTTC
TRBD1	TRBV19	.	TRBJ1-5	CASRQGMSGGNQPQHF	TGTGCCAGCCGACAGGGAATGAGTGGTGGCAATCAGCCCCAGCATTTT
.	TRBV5-1	.	TRBJ1-2	CASSLGGGTNYGYTF	TGCGCCAGCAGCTTGGGAGGGGGAACTAACTATGGCTACACCTTC
.	TRBV4-3	.	TRBJ1-2	CASSQEQVAGYTF	TGCGCCAGCAGCCAAGAGCAGGTCGCTGGCTACACCTTC
.	TRBV14	.	TRBJ2-7	CASSGYLGAYEQYF	TGTGCCAGCAGCGGGTACTTGGGGGCTTACGAGCAGTACTTC
.	TRBV28	.	TRBJ1-2	CASQLDGGYTF	TGTGCCAGCCAGTTAGATGGTGGCTACACCTTC
.	TRBV7-2	.	TRBJ2-4	CASSSEGGVKNIQYF	TGTGCCAGCAGCTCCGAAGGTGGGGTCAAAAACATTCAGTACTTC
.	TRBV4-3	.	TRBJ1-4	CASSQGEGPNEKLFF	TGCGCCAGCAGCCAAGGCGAGGGGCCCAATGAAAAACTGTTTTTT
TRBD1	TRBV19	.	TRBJ2-2	CASRDRGGGELFF	TGTGCCAGCCGGGACAGGGGAGGCGGGGAGCTGTTTTTT
.	TRBV6-6	.	TRBJ2-3	CASRMAGTSTDTQYF	TGTGCCAGCAGAATGGCAGGTACTAGCACAGATACGCAGTATTTT
.	TRBV12-5	.	TRBJ1-4	CASASQGNEKLFF	TGTGCTAGTGCCTCCCAGGGGAATGAAAAACTGTTTTTT
.	TRBV6-1	few	TRBJ1-2	CASSEDQEAYGYTF	TGTGCCAGCAGTGAAGACCAGGAGGCCTATGGCTACACCTTC
.	TRBV28	once	TRBJ2-7	CASGQSSYEQYF	TGTGCCAGCGGACAGAGCTCCTACGAGCAGTACTTC
.	TRBV11-3	.	TRBJ2-2	CASSLDQEGGELFF	TGTGCCAGCAGCTTAGATCAGGAAGGAGGGGAGCTGTTTTTT